The 17 T cell receptor beta chains presented below share a single source sample, sequenced in a study of blood T cell repertoires in COVID-19. Clones were read by immunoSEQ multiplex PCR, and TCRdb kept only the in-frame ones, dropping some. The table lists about 97,000 clones, nearly 90% of them singletons. The sequenced material came from peripheral blood. All receptors derive from a man aged 45-65 years with active COVID-19.

This clone has only a few counts. The chain employs TRBV7-2 and TRBJ1-2; TRBD1 agrees at 7 bases. The V segment lost 1 base and the J segment 4 bases; nucleotides outside the gene matches: 9. The CDR3 is 16 amino acids. Per the germline V gene, CDR1 is SGHTA and CDR2 is FQGNSA. CDR3: CASSLGGDRNSYGYTF. DNA for the CDR3: TGTGCCAGCAGCTTAGGGGGGGACAGAAATTCCTATGGCTACACCTTC.

The chain links TRBV27 to TRBJ2-5, with D unclear. Trimming stripped 6 bases from V and 2 bases from J, with 10 bases between. The CDR3 is made up of 13 amino acids. Germline loops: CDR1 MNHEY, CDR2 SMNVEV (reference sequence). This CDR3 reads CASSPIEQETQYF. CDR3 in DNA: TGTGCCAGCAGCCCCATAGAGCAAGAGACCCAGTACTTC.

This clone was counted a single time. The chain combines TRBV14 with TRBJ2-1; D may be TRBD2 (7 bases). CDR3 size: 16 residues. V was clipped by 2 bases and J by 3 bases, with 14 bases between them. Germline values: CDR1 SGHDN, CDR2 FVKESK. CDR3 residues: CASSQWGGSLYNEQFF. CDR3 bases: TGTGCCAGCAGCCAATGGGGGGGCTCCCTCTACAATGAGCAGTTCTTC.

This clone was recorded a few times. The chain couples TRBV24-1 to TRBJ2-2, with 10 nucleotides matching TRBD2. The junction had 2 bases not matched to a gene; V was cut back by 4 bases and J by 1 base. This CDR3 comprises 16 residues. CDR1 is KGHDR and CDR2 is SFDVKD in the germline V gene. CDR3 region: CATSDSSGGNTGELFF. CDR3 sequence (DNA): TGTGCCACCAGTGACTCTAGCGGGGGGAACACCGGGGAGCTGTTTTTT.

The V gene is TRBV4-2, the J gene TRBJ2-7; 12 nucleotides match TRBD2. The trim removed 0 bases at V and 2 bases at J, leaving 2 bases unmatched. Germline V gene data show CDR1 as LGHNA and CDR2 as YNFKEQ. The CDR3 sequence is 16 residues long. The CDR3 region is CASSQDASGGAYEQYF. CDR3 nucleotides: TGTGCCAGCAGCCAAGACGCTAGCGGGGGGGCCTACGAGCAGTACTTC.

J is TRBJ1-2 and V is TRBV19; D call uncertain. Germline lookup yields CDR1 LNHDA and CDR2 SQIVND (reference sequence). The CDR3 is 13 amino acids. Trimming stripped 7 bases from V and 2 bases from J, with 11 bases between. The CDR3, as DNA: TGTGCCAGTACTCCGAGGCAGAACTATGGCTACACCTTC. This translates into CASTPRQNYGYTF.

The chain combines TRBV6-1 with TRBJ2-6; 10 bases map to TRBD1. The length of the CDR3 is 18 residues. Germline values: CDR1 MNHNS, CDR2 SASEGT. Trimming took 4 bases from V and 2 from J; bases not matched to a gene: 8. CDR3 bases: TGTGCCAGCAGTGTAACGGGACAGGGGCAAGCTGGGGCCAACGTCCTGACTTTC. It codes for CASSVTGQGQAGANVLTF.

The V and J genes are TRBV9 and TRBJ2-2, with D maybe TRBD1 (5 bases). CDR1 is SGDLS and CDR2 is YYNGEE in the germline V gene. Trimming took 3 bases from V and 4 from J, leaving 16 bases between them. This CDR3 has 16 amino acids. CDR3 loop: CASSAVGRVGTGELFF. CDR3 nucleotide sequence: TGTGCCAGCAGCGCGGTGGGCAGGGTGGGCACCGGGGAGCTGTTTTTT.

The chain combines TRBV19 with TRBJ1-2; TRBD1 matches 9 bases. Germline V gives CDR1 LNHDA, CDR2 SQIVND (reference sequence). J lost 5 bases, V lost 5 bases, and 9 bases had no gene match. The CDR3 contains 15 residues. CDR3 protein: CASSSGQGPWYGYTF. CDR3 in DNA: TGTGCCAGTAGTTCTGGACAGGGGCCATGGTATGGCTACACCTTC.

This rearrangement joins TRBV18 to TRBJ1-5, with unresolved D. Germline V gives CDR1 KGHSH, CDR2 LQKENI. This CDR3 comprises 13 residues. V lost 4 bases and J lost 3, with 7 bases in between. CDR3 region: CASSLGHNQPQHF. The CDR3 nucleotides read TGTGCCAGCTCACTTGGCCACAATCAGCCCCAGCATTTT.

V usage is TRBV18 and J usage is TRBJ2-3; 7 bases are a match to TRBD1. V dropped 3 bases and J dropped 2; count of bases not matched to a gene: 14. The CDR3 has 18 residues. The germline V gene has CDR1 KGHSH and CDR2 LQKENI. CDR3 sequence (DNA): TGTGCCAGCTCACCCCTGAACAGGGGCGGACGGAACACAGATACGCAGTATTTT. It encodes CASSPLNRGGRNTDTQYF.

This clone was seen a handful of times. The chain is built from TRBV2 and TRBJ2-3, with 7 nucleotides matching TRBD1. Per germline, CDR1 SNHLY and CDR2 FYNNEI. V shed 6 bases and J 4 bases; nucleotides not matched to a gene: 1. The CDR3 has 12 residues. The CDR3 DNA sequence: TGTGCCAGCAGCACAGGGGCAGATACGCAGTATTTT. As protein: CASSTGADTQYF.

The chain carries TRBV3-1 (or the pseudogene TRBV3-2) and TRBJ2-3, with TRBD2 as a possible D gene (5 bases). The CDR3 is 15 amino acids. Deletions cut 1 base from V and 0 bases from J, with 8 bases between. Per the germline V gene, CDR1 is LGHDT and CDR2 is YNNKEL (reference sequence). In DNA form, the CDR3 reads TGTGCCAGCAGCCAAGGACTATCTAGCACAGATACGCAGTATTTT. Encoded protein: CASSQGLSSTDTQYF.

The CDR3 sequence is CASSLRTGNQPQHF. In DNA form, the CDR3 reads TGTGCCAGCAGCCTTAGGACAGGGAATCAGCCCCAGCATTTT. The chain uses TRBV3-1 (or the pseudogene TRBV3-2) and TRBJ1-5; 8 bases align to TRBD1. V was pared by 4 bases and J by 4 bases, with 3 bases of the junction left unmatched. Germline values: CDR1 LGHDT, CDR2 YNNKEL (reference sequence). This CDR3 region has 14 residues.

The J gene is TRBJ1-3, the V gene TRBV29-1; TRBD1 matches at 10 bases. The J segment lost 5 bases and the V segment lost 7 bases, leaving 11 bases of the junction unmatched. Germline assignment: CDR1 SQVTM and CDR2 ANQGSEA. The CDR3 has 15 amino acids. Here the CDR3 DNA reads TGCAGCGCCAGGCGGCGGACAGGGGGACGAAACACCATATATTTT. Its protein product is CSARRRTGGRNTIYF.

V usage is TRBV10-3 and J usage is TRBJ1-6; TRBD1 is a possible D gene (6 bases). CDR1 is ENHRY and CDR2 is SYGVKD in the germline V gene. The CDR3 is 15 residues long. The V end lost 7 bases, the J end lost 6 bases, and 16 bases lay between the germline ends. The CDR3 spells CAITKDSWGNSPLHF. CDR3 DNA: TGTGCCATCACAAAGGACAGCTGGGGTAATTCACCCCTCCACTTT.

Worth noting for this clone: Other DNA sequences in the same sample also yield this CDR3. This sequence joins TRBV6-5 and TRBJ2-7, with 7 bases fitting TRBD1. V trimming: 5 bases; J trimming: 2 bases; junction bases outside the gene matches: 3. The germline V gene encodes CDR1 MNHEY and CDR2 SVGAGI. The CDR3 length is 13 residues. The CDR3 here is CASSRDRAYEQYF. CDR3 DNA: TGTGCCAGCAGTCGAGACAGGGCCTACGAGCAGTACTTC.